This T cell receptor beta chain was sequenced for a study of shared clonotypes between healthy human individuals. Across the whole study: Each donor's CD4 naive and CD4 memory cells filled three plates apiece, CD8 naive two, and CD8 memory one.

The CDR3 length is 14 residues. Trimming pared 1 base from V and 7 bases from J, leaving 8 bases between. Germline lookup yields CDR1 SGHTA and CDR2 FQGNSA. The donor population consisted of healthy HIV-negative adults with no recent acute infections or vaccinations. Subsets obtained from CD4+ cells comprised CD45RA+ naive and CD45RA-negative memory cells. As regards this clone: The antigen remains undetermined. Other nucleotide sequences from this sample produce the same CDR3.

Study-wide findings and caveats: Compared with clonotypes that all four donors shared, non-shared clonotypes had lower generation probabilities.

Assay: immunoSEQ multiplex PCR; the TCRdb copy retains only in-frame clones and omits some. The sample holds roughly 2 million clones, under 97% seen once. The sample was naive CD4+ T cells sorted from blood. Regarding subset: CD45RA+ positively selected. This chain joins TRBV7-2 and TRBJ1-6; D perhaps matches TRBD1 (5 bases). This TCR was recovered from a man aged 18 to 30 in good health. The CDR3 reads CASSLGGVNSPLHF. The CDR3 region has the DNA TGTGCCAGCAGCTTAGGAGGGGTCAATTCACCCCTCCACTTT.